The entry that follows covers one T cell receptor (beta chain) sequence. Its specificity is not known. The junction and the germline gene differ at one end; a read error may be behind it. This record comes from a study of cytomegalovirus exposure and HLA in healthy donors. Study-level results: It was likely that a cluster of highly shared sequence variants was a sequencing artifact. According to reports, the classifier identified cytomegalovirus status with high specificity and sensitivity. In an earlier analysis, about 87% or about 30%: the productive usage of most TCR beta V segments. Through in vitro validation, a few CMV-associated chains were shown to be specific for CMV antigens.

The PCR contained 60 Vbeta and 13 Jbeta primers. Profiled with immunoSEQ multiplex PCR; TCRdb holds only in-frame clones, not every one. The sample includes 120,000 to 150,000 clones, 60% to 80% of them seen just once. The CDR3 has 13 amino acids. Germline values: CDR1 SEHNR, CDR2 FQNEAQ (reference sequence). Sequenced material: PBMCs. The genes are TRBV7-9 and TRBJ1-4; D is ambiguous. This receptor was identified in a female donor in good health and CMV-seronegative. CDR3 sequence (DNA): TGTTCCAGCAGCCCGGCAACTAATGAAAAACTGTTTTTT. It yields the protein CSSSPATNEKLFF. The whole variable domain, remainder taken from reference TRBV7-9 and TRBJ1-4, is DTGVSQNPRHKITKRGQNVTFRCDPISEHNRLYWYRQTLGQGPEFLTYFQNEAQLEKSRLLSDRFSAERPKGSFSTLEIQRTEQGDSAMYLCSSSPATNEKLFFGSGTQLSVL.